This T cell receptor (beta chain) was identified during a study of CD8 T cells in ankylosing spondylitis. Study results and caveats: For ankylosing spondylitis blood, a TCR beta motif of 7 or 8 highly homologous variants appeared characteristic. Clones tied to disease were said to be significantly enriched in matched ankylosing spondylitis synovial fluid. Reports of some motif variants in reactive arthritis synovial fluid and blood predate this one.

A single record per CDR3 protein comes from TCRdb applying MiXCR to the 5' RACE reads. Counted here are about 340,000 distinct CDR3 sequences, approximately 8.2% occurring once; the ten biggest clones make up about 15%. This clonotype has only a few counts. What it recognizes is unknown. Germline loops: CDR1 SGHTA, CDR2 FQGTGA. After removal of 0 bases from V and 2 bases from J, the junction contained 10 bases not matched to a gene. The CDR3 is 18 amino acids. This sequence joins TRBV7-3 and TRBJ2-1, with 7 bases matching TRBD2. This TCR derives from a male donor with ankylosing spondylitis. The sequencing sample was made of blood, either unsorted or a sorted T cell fraction (not recorded which). The CDR3 here is CASSLTATSMTPYNEQFF. The CDR3 region has the DNA TGTGCCAGCAGCTTAACAGCGACTAGCATGACGCCCTACAATGAGCAGTTCTTC.